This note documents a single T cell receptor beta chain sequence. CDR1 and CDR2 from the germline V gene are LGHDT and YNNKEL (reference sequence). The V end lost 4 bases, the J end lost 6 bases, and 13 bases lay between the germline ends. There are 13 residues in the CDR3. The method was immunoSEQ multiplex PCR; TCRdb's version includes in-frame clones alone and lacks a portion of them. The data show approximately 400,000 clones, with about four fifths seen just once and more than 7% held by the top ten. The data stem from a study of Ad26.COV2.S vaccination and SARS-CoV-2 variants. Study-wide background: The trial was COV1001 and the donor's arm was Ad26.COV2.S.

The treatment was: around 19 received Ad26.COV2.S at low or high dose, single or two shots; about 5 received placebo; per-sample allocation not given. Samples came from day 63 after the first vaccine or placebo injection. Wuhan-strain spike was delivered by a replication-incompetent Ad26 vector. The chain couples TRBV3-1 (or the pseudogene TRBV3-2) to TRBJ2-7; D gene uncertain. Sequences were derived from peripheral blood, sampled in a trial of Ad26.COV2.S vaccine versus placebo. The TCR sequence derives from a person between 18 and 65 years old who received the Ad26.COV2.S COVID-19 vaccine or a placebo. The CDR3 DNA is TGTGCCAGCAGCCCCGGACCTCGTGGCGAGCAGTACTTC. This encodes CASSPGPRGEQYF.